The 16 T cell receptor beta chains presented below share a single source sample, sequenced in a study of CXCR3 chemokines and chemotherapy response in bladder cancer. MiXCR, run by TCRdb on the PCR reads, gives a single entry per CDR3 protein. In the table there are about 3,000 distinct CDR3 sequences, 17% of which are singletons. This material was acquired from a patient whose treatment included neoadjuvant chemotherapy. These receptors all come from a human donor with bladder cancer that did not respond to neoadjuvant chemotherapy.

Within the sample, this clonotype is medium-sized. V is TRBV7-2 and J is TRBJ2-5, with D unresolved. Germline V gene data show CDR1 as SGHTA and CDR2 as FQGNSA. This CDR3 is 17 amino acids long. Trimming took 5 bases from V and 5 from J, leaving 24 bases between them. The DNA of the CDR3 is TGTGCCAGCAGCCCTACTCCTGGTGCTAGGATTCGGGAGACCCAGTACTTC. Translation: CASSPTPGARIRETQYF. Drawing the rest from reference TRBV7-2 and TRBJ2-5, the complete variable domain is GAGVSQSPSNKVTEKGKDVELRCDPISGHTALYWYRQSLGQGLEFLIYFQGNSAPDKSGLPSDRFSAERTGGSVSTLTIQRTQQEDSAVYLCASSPTPGARIRETQYFGPGTRLLVL.

Turning to this clonotype: A far larger clone is a single base away, which makes a read error likely. The J gene is TRBJ2-7, the V gene TRBV10-3, with D tentatively TRBD1 (5 bases). Germline loops: CDR1 ENHRY, CDR2 SYGVKD. The ends were cut back, 5 bases at V and 2 bases at J, with 10 bases in the middle. The CDR3 totals 13 residues. The CDR3 spells CAISYDRTYEQYF. CDR3 DNA: TGTGCCATCAGTTACGACAGAACCTACGAGCAGTACTTC.

This clonotype was detected ten times or more. The CDR3 loop is CASSQDSGPATQYF. In DNA, the CDR3 is TGCGCCAGCAGCCAAGATTCGGGGCCTGCTACGCAGTATTTT. The chain combines TRBV4-1 with TRBJ2-3, with D perhaps being TRBD1 or TRBD2 (5 bases each). V was shortened by 0 bases and J by 8 bases, with 12 bases between the two germline ends. The CDR3 consists of 14 residues. Looked up from germline, CDR1 is MGHRA and CDR2 is YSYEKL.

Comment on this clonotype: The likely explanation is a read error, given a far larger clone one base away. The rearrangement joins TRBV6-5 to TRBJ2-1; D perhaps matches TRBD1 (5 bases). The DNA end is more similar to TRBJ1-2, so the J call may be wrong. The CDR3 has 11 residues. Germline V lookup: CDR1 MNHEY, CDR2 SVGAGI. The CDR3 spells CACHGGDGYTF. The CDR3 DNA sequence: TGTGCCTGCCATGGGGGGGATGGCTACACCTTC.

This clonotype was detected ten times or more. This chain's CDR3 is CASSLGPLNTEAFF. The CDR3 nucleotides read TGTGCCAGCAGTTTAGGGCCTTTGAACACTGAAGCTTTCTTT. This chain connects TRBV12-3 or TRBV12-4 to TRBJ1-1; no clear D. This CDR3 spans 14 amino acids. V lost 1 base to trimming and J lost 0 bases, with 6 bases between them.

This clonotype was recorded many times. The chain links TRBV7-3 to TRBJ2-3, with D possibly matching TRBD2 (6 bases). Trimming removed 5 bases from V and 0 bases from J, with 12 bases in between. The CDR3 has 15 residues. Germline-derived CDR1 and CDR2 are SGHTA and FQGTGA. This CDR3 is CASSARSGSTDTQYF. The DNA of the CDR3 is TGTGCCAGCAGCGCCCGTAGCGGTAGCACAGATACGCAGTATTTT. Supplemented by reference TRBV7-3 and TRBJ2-3, the full variable domain reads GAGVSQTPSNKVTEKGKYVELRCDPISGHTALYWYRQSLGQGPEFLIYFQGTGAADDSGLPNDRFFAVRPEGSVSTLKIQRTERGDSAVYLCASSARSGSTDTQYFGPGTRLTVL.

By sample share, this clonotype is medium-sized. The chain uses TRBV5-4 and TRBJ2-2; D not certain. The CDR3 has 14 residues. V lost 3 bases and J 2 bases, leaving 8 bases between the germline ends. The germline gives CDR1 SGHNT, CDR2 YYREEE (reference sequence). The chain's CDR3 is CASSWAANTGELFF. For the CDR3, the DNA is TGTGCCAGCAGCTGGGCAGCAAACACCGGGGAGCTGTTTTTT.

Within the sample, this clonotype is medium-sized. This chain joins TRBV6-6 and TRBJ1-5; a possible D gene is TRBD1 (5 bases). V shed 6 bases and J shed 1 base, with 10 bases lying between them. Germline V gene sequence: CDR1 MNHNY, CDR2 SVGAGI (reference sequence). The CDR3 totals 14 residues. DNA for the CDR3: TGTGCCAGCAGACAAGACAGCAGCAATCAGCCCCAGCATTTT. As protein: CASRQDSSNQPQHF.

The chain employs TRBV27 and TRBJ1-4; no definite D call. V lost 6 bases and J lost 4, with 12 bases in between. Germline V CDR1 and CDR2: MNHEY, SMNVEV (reference sequence). The CDR3 runs 14 residues. The CDR3 bases are TGTGCCAGCAGGCTGCGGGGTGGTAATGAAAAACTGTTTTTT. Its protein product is CASRLRGGNEKLFF.

This clonotype was detected ten times or more. This sequence joins TRBV11-3 and TRBJ2-1, with a tentative D call TRBD1 (5 bases). The CDR3 totals 14 residues. The V end was cut by 1 base, the J end by 6 bases, with 10 bases between. Germline CDR1 reads SGHNT; CDR2 reads YENEEA. CDR3 loop: CASSLGGLPNEQFF. The DNA of the CDR3 is TGTGCCAGCAGCTTAGGGGGCCTGCCCAATGAGCAGTTCTTC.

For this clonotype: This likely reflects a read error, since a far larger clone is one base away. The rearrangement links TRBV6-1 to TRBJ2-1; D may be TRBD1 (5 bases). The V gene lost 1 base and the J gene lost 10 bases, with 8 bases spanning the gap. The germline V gene encodes CDR1 MNHNS and CDR2 SASEGT. This CDR3 is 12 amino acids long. The CDR3 region has the DNA TGTGCCAGCAGTGAAGGGGGCGGCGAGCAGTTCTTC. Translating it yields CASSEGGGEQFF.

Ten or more counts support this clonotype. The chain combines TRBV30 with TRBJ1-2; 7 nucleotides line up with TRBD1. The CDR3 spans 15 residues. The germline V gene encodes CDR1 GTSNPN and CDR2 SVGIG (reference sequence). V dropped 0 bases and J dropped 2; count of bases not matched to a gene: 6. The CDR3 spells CAWSVQGMGNYGYTF. The CDR3 DNA sequence: TGTGCCTGGAGTGTACAGGGGATGGGGAACTATGGCTACACCTTC.

This clonotype was counted many times. V and J are TRBV5-6 and TRBJ2-2; D is possibly TRBD1 (6 bases). Germline assignment: CDR1 SGHDT and CDR2 YYEEEE. The V and J ends lost 7 bases and 0 bases respectively, with 13 bases between them. The CDR3 covers 15 residues. The CDR3 DNA follows: TGTGCCAGCTACCAACAGGGTCCGAACACCGGGGAGCTGTTTTTT. This translates into CASYQQGPNTGELFF.

By share of the sample, this clonotype is medium-sized (0.01 to 0.1%). This rearrangement joins TRBV6-1 to TRBJ2-3; D is possibly TRBD1 (5 bases). CDR3 length equals 16 residues. V shed 4 bases and J shed 1 base, with 15 bases lying between them. Germline CDR1 MNHNS, CDR2 SASEGT. This CDR3 reads CASSVSSGAGTDTQYF. In DNA, the CDR3 is TGTGCCAGCAGTGTGTCAAGTGGGGCGGGCACAGATACGCAGTATTTT.

This clonotype was seen ten or more times. The chain has TRBV4-1 and TRBJ2-1, with 11 bases identical to TRBD2. This CDR3 region has 15 residues. Trimming cost V 1 base and J 8 bases; bases outside gene matches: 4. Germline CDR1 is MGHRA and CDR2 is YSYEKL. DNA of the CDR3: TGCGCCAGCAGCCAAGGGATTAGCGGGGGGGATGAGCAGTTCTTC. The encoded protein is CASSQGISGGDEQFF.

This clonotype is categorized as medium-sized. This chain joins TRBV24-1 and TRBJ2-1; 12 nucleotides agree with TRBD2. Germline V gene lookup returns CDR1 KGHDR and CDR2 SFDVKD. The CDR3 length is 18 residues. The trim removed 2 bases at V and 8 bases at J, leaving 12 bases unmatched. This CDR3 is CATSDSRLAGDRKHEQFF. The CDR3 DNA follows: TGTGCCACCAGTGATTCTAGACTAGCGGGGGACCGTAAGCATGAGCAGTTCTTC.